The clone carrying this TCR beta chain was found once. The sample originates from a study of T cell responses to AZD1222 COVID-19 vaccine. Study at large: Some second doses came at about 4 weeks and others at about 12 weeks; these were pooled.

The CDR3 contains 14 residues. Between the trimmed V and J ends, which lost 2 bases and 4 bases, there was a span of 8 bases. Germline V gives CDR1 KGHSH, CDR2 LQKENI. Assay: immunoSEQ multiplex PCR; the TCRdb copy retains only in-frame clones and omits some. The sample gives about 120,000 clones, approximately 85% of which show up once; 9.4% is in the top ten. This sample comprised peripheral blood, obtained on day 0 of AZD1222 vaccination. The receptor was isolated from an adult in good health. V gene TRBV18 combines with J gene TRBJ1-4, with D possibly being TRBD1 (6 bases). The CDR3 loop is CASSPRTVNEKLFF. The CDR3 region has the DNA TGTGCCAGCTCACCAAGGACAGTTAATGAAAAACTGTTTTTT.